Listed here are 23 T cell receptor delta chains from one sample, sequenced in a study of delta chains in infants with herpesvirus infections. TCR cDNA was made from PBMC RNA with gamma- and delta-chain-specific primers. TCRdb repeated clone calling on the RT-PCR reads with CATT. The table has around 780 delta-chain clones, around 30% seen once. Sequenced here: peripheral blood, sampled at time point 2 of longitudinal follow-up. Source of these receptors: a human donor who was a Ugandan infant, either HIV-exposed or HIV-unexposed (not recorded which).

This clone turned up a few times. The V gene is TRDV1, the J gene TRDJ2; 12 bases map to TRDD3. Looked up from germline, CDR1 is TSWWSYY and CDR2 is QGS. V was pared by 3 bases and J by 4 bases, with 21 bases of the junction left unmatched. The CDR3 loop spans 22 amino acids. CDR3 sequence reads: CALGEAFPKYWGIHFETAQLFF. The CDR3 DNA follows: TGTGCTCTTGGGGAGGCTTTCCCGAAGTACTGGGGGATACACTTTGAGACAGCACAACTCTTCTTT.

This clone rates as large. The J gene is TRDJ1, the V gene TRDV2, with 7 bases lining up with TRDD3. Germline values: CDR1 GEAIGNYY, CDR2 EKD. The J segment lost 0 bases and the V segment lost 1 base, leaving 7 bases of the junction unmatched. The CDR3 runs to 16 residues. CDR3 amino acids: CACDTVGIQNTDKLIF. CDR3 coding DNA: TGTGCCTGTGACACGGTAGGGATACAAAACACCGATAAACTCATCTTT.

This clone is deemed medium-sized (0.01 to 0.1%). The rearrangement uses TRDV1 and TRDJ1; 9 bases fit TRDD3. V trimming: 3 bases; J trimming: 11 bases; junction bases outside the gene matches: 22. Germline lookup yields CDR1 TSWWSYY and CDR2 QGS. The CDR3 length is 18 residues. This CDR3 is CALGDLIGWGIATKSLIF. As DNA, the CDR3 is TGTGCTCTTGGGGACCTCATAGGGTGGGGGATAGCTACTAAAAGTCTCATCTTT.

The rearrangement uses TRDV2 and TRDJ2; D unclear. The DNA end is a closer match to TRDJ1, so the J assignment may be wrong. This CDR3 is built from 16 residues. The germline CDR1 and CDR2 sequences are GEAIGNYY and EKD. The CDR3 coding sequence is TGTGCCTGTGACGCCTTAAGTGGGAATAAAGCCGATAAACTCATCTTT. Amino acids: CACDALSGNKADKLIF.

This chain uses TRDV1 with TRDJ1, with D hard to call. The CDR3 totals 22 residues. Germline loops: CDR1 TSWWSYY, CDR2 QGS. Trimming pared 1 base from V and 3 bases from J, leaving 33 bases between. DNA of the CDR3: TGTGCTCTTGGGGAACGTCCAACCTTATTCCCCCATTCAATGGTCTCCTCCGATAAACTCATCTTT. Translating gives CALGERPTLFPHSMVSSDKLIF.

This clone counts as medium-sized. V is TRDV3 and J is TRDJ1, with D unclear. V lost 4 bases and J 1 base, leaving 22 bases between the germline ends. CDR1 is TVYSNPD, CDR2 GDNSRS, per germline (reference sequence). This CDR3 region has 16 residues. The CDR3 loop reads CASRFPPSGRTDKLIF. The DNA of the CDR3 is TGTGCCTCCCGCTTTCCCCCAAGCGGGCGCACCGATAAACTCATCTTT.

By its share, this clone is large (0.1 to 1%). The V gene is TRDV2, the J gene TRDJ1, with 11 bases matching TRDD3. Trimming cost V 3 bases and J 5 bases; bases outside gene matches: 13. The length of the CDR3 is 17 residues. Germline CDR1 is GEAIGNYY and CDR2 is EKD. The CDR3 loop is CACDPLDGGYAKDKLIF. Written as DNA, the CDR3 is TGTGCCTGTGACCCTCTCGATGGGGGATACGCGAAAGATAAACTCATCTTT.

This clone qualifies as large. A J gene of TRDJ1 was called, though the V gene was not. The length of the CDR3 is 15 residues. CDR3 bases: TGTGCTACGGTTTCCTGGTCGACGTACACCGATAAACTCATCTTT. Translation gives CATVSWSTYTDKLIF.

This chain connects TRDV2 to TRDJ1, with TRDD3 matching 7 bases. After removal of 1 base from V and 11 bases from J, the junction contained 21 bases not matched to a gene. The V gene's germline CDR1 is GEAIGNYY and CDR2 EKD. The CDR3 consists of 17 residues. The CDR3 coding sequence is TGTGCCTGTGACACTACGGAGGTGGGGGACAAACCTTATGGTCTCATCTTT. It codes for CACDTTEVGDKPYGLIF.

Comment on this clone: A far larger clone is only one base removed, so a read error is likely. In DNA, the CDR3 is TGTGCTCTTGGGGACCATACGGTCTGGGGGGATAGGTATAAACTCATCTTT. Translating it yields CALGDHTVWGDRYKLIF. The chain employs TRDV1 and TRDJ1; 8 bases are shared with TRDD3. The CDR3 is 17 amino acids. The germline gives CDR1 TSWWSYY, CDR2 QGS. J gave up 6 bases and V 3 bases, and 15 bases lay outside the gene matches.

The CDR3 nucleotides are TGTGCCTGTGACACCGTCGACTGGGGGATACAGAGCTCCTGGGACACCCGACAGATGTTTTTC. This sequence encodes CACDTVDWGIQSSWDTRQMFF. The V call is TRDV2, the J call TRDJ3, with TRDD3 identical over 12 bases. The CDR3 contains 21 residues. The germline CDR1 and CDR2 sequences are GEAIGNYY and EKD. The V and J ends lost 0 bases and 0 bases, in that order; junction bases with no gene match: 8.

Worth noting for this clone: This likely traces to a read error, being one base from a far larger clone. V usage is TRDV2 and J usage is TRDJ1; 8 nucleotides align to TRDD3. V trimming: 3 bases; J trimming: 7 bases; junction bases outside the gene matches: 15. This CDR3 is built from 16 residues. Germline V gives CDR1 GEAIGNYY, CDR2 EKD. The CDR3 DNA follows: TGTGCCTGTGACGCCTTAGCGGCGGGGGATAAGGGTAAACTCATCTTT. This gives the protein CACDALAAGDKGKLIF.

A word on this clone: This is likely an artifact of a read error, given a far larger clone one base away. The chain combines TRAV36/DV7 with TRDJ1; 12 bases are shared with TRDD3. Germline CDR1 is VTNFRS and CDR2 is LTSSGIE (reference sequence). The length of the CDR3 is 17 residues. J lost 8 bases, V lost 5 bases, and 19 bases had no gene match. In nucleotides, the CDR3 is TGTGCTGTAAGAATCATACTGGGGGATACTAACGCGGAAAAACTCATCTTT. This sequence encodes CAVRIILGDTNAEKLIF.

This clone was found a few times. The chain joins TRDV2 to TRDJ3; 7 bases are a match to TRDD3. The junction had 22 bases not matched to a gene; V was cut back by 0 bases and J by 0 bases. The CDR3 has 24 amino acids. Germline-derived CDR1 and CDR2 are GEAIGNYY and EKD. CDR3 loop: CACDTANPMRHPGGLSWDTRQMFF. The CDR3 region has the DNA TGTGCCTGTGACACCGCAAACCCTATGCGGCACCCTGGGGGTCTCTCCTGGGACACCCGACAGATGTTTTTC.

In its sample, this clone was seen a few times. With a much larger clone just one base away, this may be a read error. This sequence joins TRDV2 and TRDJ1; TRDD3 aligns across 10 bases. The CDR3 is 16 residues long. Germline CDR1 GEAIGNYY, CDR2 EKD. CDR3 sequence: CACDAMGDTESDNLIF. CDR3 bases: TGTGCCTGTGACGCGATGGGGGATACCGAGTCCGATAATCTCATCTTT.

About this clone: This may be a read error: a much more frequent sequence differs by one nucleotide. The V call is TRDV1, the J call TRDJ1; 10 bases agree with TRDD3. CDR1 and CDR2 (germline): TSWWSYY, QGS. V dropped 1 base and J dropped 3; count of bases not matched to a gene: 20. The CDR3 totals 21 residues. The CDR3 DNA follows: TGTGCTCTTGGGGAACGGGGTACCCACGGTTGGATCGGGGGATACGCCGATAAACTCATCTTT. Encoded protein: CALGERGTHGWIGGYADKLIF.

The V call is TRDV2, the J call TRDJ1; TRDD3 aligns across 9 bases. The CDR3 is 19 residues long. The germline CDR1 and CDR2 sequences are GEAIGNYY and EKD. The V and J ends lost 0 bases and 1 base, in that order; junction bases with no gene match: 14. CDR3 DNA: TGTGCCTGTGACACCGTCGCTGGGGGATCCCCGTTTGCCACCGATAAACTCATCTTT. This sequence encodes CACDTVAGGSPFATDKLIF.

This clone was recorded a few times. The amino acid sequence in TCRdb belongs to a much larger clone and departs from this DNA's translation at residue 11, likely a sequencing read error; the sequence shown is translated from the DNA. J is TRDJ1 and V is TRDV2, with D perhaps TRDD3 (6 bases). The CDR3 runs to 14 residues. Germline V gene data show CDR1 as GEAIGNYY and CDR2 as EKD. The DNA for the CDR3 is TGTGCCTGTGACCGCCTTGGGGGCCTCGATAACCTCATCTTT. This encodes CACDRLGGLDNLIF.

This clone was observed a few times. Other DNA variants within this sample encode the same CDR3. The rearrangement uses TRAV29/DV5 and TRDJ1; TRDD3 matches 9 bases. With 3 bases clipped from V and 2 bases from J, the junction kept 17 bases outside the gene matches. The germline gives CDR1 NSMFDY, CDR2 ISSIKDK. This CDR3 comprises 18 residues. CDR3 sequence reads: CAAKSPPAVLGDTDKLIF. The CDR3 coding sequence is TGTGCAGCAAAATCCCCCCCAGCCGTGCTGGGGGATACCGATAAACTCATCTTT.

The CDR3 nucleotides are TGTGCCTGTGACACCGTTCGTACTGGGGGATTCCCCCCTTTGACAGCACAACTCTTCTTT. This sequence encodes CACDTVRTGGFPPLTAQLFF. The V call is TRDV2, the J call TRDJ2; 10 bases match TRDD3. The CDR3 runs to 20 residues. The germline V gene encodes CDR1 GEAIGNYY and CDR2 EKD. Unmatched junction bases numbered 12, after V lost 0 bases and J lost 0 bases.

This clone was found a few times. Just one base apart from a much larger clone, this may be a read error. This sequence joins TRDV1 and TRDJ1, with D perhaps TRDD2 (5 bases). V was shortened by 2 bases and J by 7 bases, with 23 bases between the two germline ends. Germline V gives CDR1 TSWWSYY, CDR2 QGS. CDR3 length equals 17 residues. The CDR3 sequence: CALGESYVGFPRVKLIF. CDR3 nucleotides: TGTGCTCTTGGGGAAAGCTACGTCGGCTTCCCTCGTGTTAAACTCATCTTT.

DNA for the CDR3: TGTGCCTGTGACACCATGGGGGATACGACAGCACAACTCTTCTTT. Translated: CACDTMGDTTAQLFF. V is TRDV2 and J is TRDJ2; 10 bases line up with TRDD3. Germline values: CDR1 GEAIGNYY, CDR2 EKD. V dropped 0 bases and J dropped 4; count of bases not matched to a gene: 1. The CDR3 has 15 residues.

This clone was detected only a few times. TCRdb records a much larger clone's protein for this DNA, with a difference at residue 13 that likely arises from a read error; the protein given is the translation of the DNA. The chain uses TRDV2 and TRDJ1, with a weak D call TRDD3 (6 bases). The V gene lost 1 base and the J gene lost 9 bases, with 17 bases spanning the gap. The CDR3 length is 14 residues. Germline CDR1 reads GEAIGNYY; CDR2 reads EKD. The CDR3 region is CACDTGGNAAQLIF. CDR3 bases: TGTGCCTGTGACACTGGGGGGAACGCAGCACAACTCATCTTT.